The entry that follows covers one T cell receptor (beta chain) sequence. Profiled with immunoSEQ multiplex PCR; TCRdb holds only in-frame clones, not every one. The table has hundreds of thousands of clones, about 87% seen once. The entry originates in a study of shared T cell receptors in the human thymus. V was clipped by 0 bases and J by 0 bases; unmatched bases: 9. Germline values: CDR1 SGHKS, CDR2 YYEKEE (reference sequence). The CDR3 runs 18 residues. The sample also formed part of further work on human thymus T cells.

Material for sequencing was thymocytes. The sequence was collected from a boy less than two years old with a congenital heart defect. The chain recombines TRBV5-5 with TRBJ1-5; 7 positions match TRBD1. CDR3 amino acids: CASSLGFRGQASNQPQHF. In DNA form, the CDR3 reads TGTGCCAGCAGCTTGGGCTTCCGAGGACAGGCTAGCAATCAGCCCCAGCATTTT.